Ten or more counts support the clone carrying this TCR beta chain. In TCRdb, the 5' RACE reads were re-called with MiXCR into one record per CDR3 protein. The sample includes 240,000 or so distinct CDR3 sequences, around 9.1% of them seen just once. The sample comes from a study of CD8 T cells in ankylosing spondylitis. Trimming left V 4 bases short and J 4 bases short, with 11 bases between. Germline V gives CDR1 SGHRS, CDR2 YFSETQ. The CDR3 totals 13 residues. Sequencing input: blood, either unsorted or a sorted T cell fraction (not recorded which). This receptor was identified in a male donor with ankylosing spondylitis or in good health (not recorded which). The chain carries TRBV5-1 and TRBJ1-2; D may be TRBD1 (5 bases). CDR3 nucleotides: TGCGCCAGCAGCCCCGGAGACAGCTATGGCTACACCTTC. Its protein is CASSPGDSYGYTF.